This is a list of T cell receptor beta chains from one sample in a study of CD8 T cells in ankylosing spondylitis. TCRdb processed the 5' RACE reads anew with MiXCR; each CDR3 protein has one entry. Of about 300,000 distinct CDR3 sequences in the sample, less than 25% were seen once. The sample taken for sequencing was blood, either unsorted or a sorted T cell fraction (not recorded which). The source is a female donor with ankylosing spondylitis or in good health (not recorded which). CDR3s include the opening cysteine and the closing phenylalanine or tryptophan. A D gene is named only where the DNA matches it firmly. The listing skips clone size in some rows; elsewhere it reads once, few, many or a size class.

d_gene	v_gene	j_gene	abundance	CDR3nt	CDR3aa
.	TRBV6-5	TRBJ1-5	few	TGTGCCAGCAGTTACTCGAACAGGGCCCAGCCCCAGCATTTT	CASSYSNRAQPQHF
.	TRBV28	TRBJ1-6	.	TGTGCCAGCAGTCTGAAGACAGGTGACTATTCACCCCTCCACTTT	CASSLKTGDYSPLHF
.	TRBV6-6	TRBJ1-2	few	TGTGCCAGCAGTCTCGTCAGAAACTATGGCTACACCTTC	CASSLVRNYGYTF
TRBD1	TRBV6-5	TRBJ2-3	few	TGTGCCAGCAGTTACCGTAACAGGGGGCGCGGCACAGATACGCAGTATTTT	CASSYRNRGRGTDTQYF
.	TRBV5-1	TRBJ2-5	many	TGCGCCAGCAGTTGGGACCTCCAAGAGACCCAGTACTTC	CASSWDLQETQYF
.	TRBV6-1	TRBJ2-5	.	TGTGCCAGCACGCATCGGGCTAGTCAAGAGACCCAGTACTTC	CASTHRASQETQYF
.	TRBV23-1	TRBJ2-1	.	TGCGCCAGCAGTCAGGACCCGGGACTCCCTGGGAATGAGCAGTTCTTC	CASSQDPGLPGNEQFF
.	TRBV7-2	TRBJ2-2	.	TGTGCCAGCAGTCCGACAACAGCGAACACCGGGGAGCTGTTTTTT	CASSPTTANTGELFF
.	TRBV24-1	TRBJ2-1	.	TGTGCCACCAGTGATTCAGGGGGAGGCTCCTACAATGAGCAGTTCTTC	CATSDSGGGSYNEQFF
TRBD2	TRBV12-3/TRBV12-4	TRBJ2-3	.	TGTGCCAGCAGTTCCTTAGCGGGAGGGCCGCGGGATACGCAGTATTTT	CASSSLAGGPRDTQYF
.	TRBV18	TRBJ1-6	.	TGTGCCAGCGATCTGGGCGGTTATAATTCACCCCTCCACTTT	CASDLGGYNSPLHF
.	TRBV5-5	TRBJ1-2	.	TGTGCCAGCAGCCCAGAGATGATGGGCTACACCTTC	CASSPEMMGYTF
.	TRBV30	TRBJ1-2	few	TGTGCCTGGAGTGGATGGGGACTAACGGGCGGCTACACCTTC	CAWSGWGLTGGYTF
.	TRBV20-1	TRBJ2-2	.	TGCAGTGCTAGCGGGCCCACCGGGGAGCTGTTTTTT	CSASGPTGELFF
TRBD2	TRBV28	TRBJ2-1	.	TGTGCCAGCAGTCCCGTGAAACTAGCGGGAGGAAGAAATGAGCAGTTCTTC	CASSPVKLAGGRNEQFF
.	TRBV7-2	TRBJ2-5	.	TGTGCCAGCAGCCCCCTCGGCAGGGCTACCCAGTACTTC	CASSPLGRATQYF
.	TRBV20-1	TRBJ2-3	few	TGCAGTGCCCAGGGGGGACTGGCGCAGTATTTT	CSAQGGLAQYF
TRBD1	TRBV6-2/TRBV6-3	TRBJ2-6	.	TGTGCCAGCAGTTTCGGACAGGGGGTGCCTGGGGCCAACGTCCTGACTTTC	CASSFGQGVPGANVLTF
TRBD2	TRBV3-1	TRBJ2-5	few	TGTGCCAGCAGCCAAGAGCTAGCGGGAGTAAAGGGCCAAGAGACCCAGTACTTC	CASSQELAGVKGQETQYF
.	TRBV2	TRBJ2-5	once	TGTGCCAGCAATAGAGGAGGTTCAGAGACCCAGTACTTC	CASNRGGSETQYF
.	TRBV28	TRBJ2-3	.	TGTGCCAGCAGTGCTCAGGGGTTAAATACGCAGTATTTT	CASSAQGLNTQYF
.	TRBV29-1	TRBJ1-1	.	TGCAGCGGTGGAAGCGGGGCTGAAGCTTTCTTT	CSGGSGAEAFF
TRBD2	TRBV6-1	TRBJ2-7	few	TGTGCCAGCAGACTCCAGGCTAGCGGAGTTATTTACGAGCAGTACTTC	CASRLQASGVIYEQYF
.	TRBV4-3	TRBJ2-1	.	TGCGCCAGCAGCCGGGCCGGCGCCCTGTCCTACAATGAGCAGTTCTTC	CASSRAGALSYNEQFF
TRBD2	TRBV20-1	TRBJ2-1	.	TGCAGTGCAATGACTAGCGGGAGGGACAATGAGCAGTTCTTC	CSAMTSGRDNEQFF
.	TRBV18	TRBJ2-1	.	TGTGCCAGCTCACGGCTTCCACCGTCGGACAATGAGCAGTTCTTC	CASSRLPPSDNEQFF
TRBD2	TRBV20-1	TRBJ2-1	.	TGCAGTGCTAGAGATACCACTAGCGGGATCCCAGACAATGAGCAGTTCTTC	CSARDTTSGIPDNEQFF
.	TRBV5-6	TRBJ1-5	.	TGTGCCAGCAGCTTGCGCGTGAATCAGCCCCAGCATTTT	CASSLRVNQPQHF
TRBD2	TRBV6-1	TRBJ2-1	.	TGTGCCACAAAGGGCGGGAGAAGGGTCAATGAGCAGTTCTTC	CATKGGRRVNEQFF
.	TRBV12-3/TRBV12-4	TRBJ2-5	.	TGTGCCAGCAGTTTAGTGTCCGTCGGGGAGACCCAGTACTTC	CASSLVSVGETQYF
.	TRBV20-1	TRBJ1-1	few	TGCAGTGCTAGAGTATTGAACACTGAAGCTTTCTTT	CSARVLNTEAFF
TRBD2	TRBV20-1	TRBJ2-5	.	TGCAGTGCTAGAGCGGGGGGGGCCGTGGAGACCCAGTACTTC	CSARAGGAVETQYF
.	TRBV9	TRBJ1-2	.	TGTGCCAGCAGCCCCGATCCGGGGTCGGATGGCTACACCTTC	CASSPDPGSDGYTF
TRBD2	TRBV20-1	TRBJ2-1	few	TGCAGTGCAGCGGGAGCGGATGAGCAGTTCTTC	CSAAGADEQFF
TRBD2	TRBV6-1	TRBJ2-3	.	TGTGCCAGCAGACGAACCCTACTAGCGGCCGCGGGAGATACGCAGTATTTT	CASRRTLLAAAGDTQYF
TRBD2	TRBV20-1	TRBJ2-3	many	TGCAGTGCTAGAGATCCGGGCGGGAGGGTAGATACGCAGTATTTT	CSARDPGGRVDTQYF
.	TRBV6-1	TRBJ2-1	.	TGTGCCAGCAGTGATTCCGTAATGAGCTCCTACAATGAGCAGTTCTTC	CASSDSVMSSYNEQFF
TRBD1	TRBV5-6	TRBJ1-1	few	TGTGCCAGCAGCCCTAGGACAGGAGGAGGAACTGAAGCTTTCTTT	CASSPRTGGGTEAFF
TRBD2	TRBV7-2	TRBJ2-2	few	TGTGCCAGCAGTCGCAGCGGGAGTGGCACCGGGGAGCTGTTTTTT	CASSRSGSGTGELFF
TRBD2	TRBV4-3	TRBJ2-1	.	TGCGCCAGCAGCCAAGAGGCTAGCGGGAAGAACAATGAGCAGTTCTTC	CASSQEASGKNNEQFF
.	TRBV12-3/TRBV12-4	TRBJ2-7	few	TGTGCCAGCAGTTTAGGTTCCGGGAGAGCCTACGAGCAGTACTTC	CASSLGSGRAYEQYF
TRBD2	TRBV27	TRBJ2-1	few	TGTGCCAGCAGTGCCACCCCGGGACTAGCGGGAGGCTCCTACAATGAGCAGTTCTTC	CASSATPGLAGGSYNEQFF
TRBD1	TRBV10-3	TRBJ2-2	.	TGTGCCATCAGGAGGACAGGGGGAGATAATGCCGGGGAGCTGTTTTTT	CAIRRTGGDNAGELFF
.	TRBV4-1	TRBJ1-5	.	TGCGCCAGCAGCCAGCATCGGGAGGGGCAGCCCCAGCATTTT	CASSQHREGQPQHF
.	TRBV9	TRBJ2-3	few	TGTGCCAGCAGCGTAGGTTCGGGGTGGAGCACAGATACGCAGTATTTT	CASSVGSGWSTDTQYF
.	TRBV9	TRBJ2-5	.	TGTGCCAGCAGCGTAGGAGTCGGGCAGCCCCAAGAGACCCAGTACTTC	CASSVGVGQPQETQYF
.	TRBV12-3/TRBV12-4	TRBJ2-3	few	TGTGCCAGCAGTTTGTGGGGGGAGACCACAGATACGCAGTATTTT	CASSLWGETTDTQYF
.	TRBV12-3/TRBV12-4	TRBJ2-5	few	TGTGCCAGCAGTCCGGGACGTCAACAAGAGACCCAGTACTTC	CASSPGRQQETQYF
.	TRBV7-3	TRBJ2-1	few	TGTGCCAGCAGCTTGGGGACGAACTACAATGAGCAGTTCTTC	CASSLGTNYNEQFF
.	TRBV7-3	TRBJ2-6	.	TGTGCCAGCAGCTTAGGGTTGACTGGGGCCAACGTCCTGACTTTC	CASSLGLTGANVLTF